This T cell receptor (beta chain) was recovered during a study of blood T cell repertoires in COVID-19. The germline V and J ends were trimmed by 3 bases and 7 bases, with 18 bases remaining between them. CDR1 KGHSH and CDR2 LQKENI come from the germline V gene. The CDR3 extends over 16 amino acids. Source study methods: Reference gene primer amplification yielded estimated nucleated cell counts. The table came from immunoSEQ multiplex PCR; TCRdb's copy has only in-frame clones and leaves some out. V, J and clone size are taken as reported in that table, and D and trimming were inferred from the DNA itself. Of 250,000 to 400,000 clones in the sample, roughly 88% are singletons; the top ten hold 1.5% to 2%.

This TCR derives from a woman between 25 and 40 years old with COVID-19, enrolled during active disease. The sample consisted of peripheral blood. The rearrangement joins TRBV18 to TRBJ2-2, with D perhaps matching TRBD1 (5 bases). The chain's CDR3 is CASSPGSAGLNGELFF. Written as DNA, the CDR3 is TGTGCCAGCTCACCGGGATCGGCAGGGCTGAACGGGGAGCTGTTTTTT.